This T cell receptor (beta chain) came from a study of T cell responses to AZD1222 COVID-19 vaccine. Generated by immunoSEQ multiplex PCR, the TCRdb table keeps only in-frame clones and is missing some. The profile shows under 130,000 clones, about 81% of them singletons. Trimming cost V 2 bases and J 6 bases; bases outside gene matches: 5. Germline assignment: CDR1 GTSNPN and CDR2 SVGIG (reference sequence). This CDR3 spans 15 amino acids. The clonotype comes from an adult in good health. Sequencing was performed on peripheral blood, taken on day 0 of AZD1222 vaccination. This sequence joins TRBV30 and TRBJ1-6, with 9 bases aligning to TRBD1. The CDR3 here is CAWSSDRGVNSPLHF. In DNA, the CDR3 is TGTGCCTGGAGTTCGGACAGGGGCGTTAATTCACCCCTCCACTTT.